One T cell receptor beta chain is described in this entry. What it binds is not known. At a deep level, the assay was run. An even split of each subset's genomic DNA across several immunoSEQ plates was performed. Method: immunoSEQ multiplex PCR; TCRdb's copy keeps in-frame clones and lacks some. This table has a few million clones, more than 80% appearing once. This entry is derived from a study of shared clonotypes between healthy human individuals. The germline V and J ends were trimmed by 2 bases and 7 bases, with 6 bases remaining between them. Germline CDR1 is MNHNS and CDR2 is SASEGT. The CDR3 has 12 amino acids. Study findings and constraints: Larger estimated richness was generally recorded for naive subsets relative to memory subsets.

The sequencing input was naive CD4+ T cells from PBMCs. Indicated subset: CD45RA+ positively selected. This receptor was identified in a man aged 18 to 30 in good health. Some clones in this sample may be carry-over from other donors' samples. The chain is built from TRBV6-1 and TRBJ1-3; no firm D call. CDR3 region: CASSETANTIYF. DNA of the CDR3: TGTGCCAGCAGTGAAACAGCTAACACCATATATTTT.